This T cell receptor (beta chain) is from a study of long-term antiretroviral therapy in people with HIV (dated by TCRdb to 2021 to 2024). Describing the broader study: The earliest samples were collected about a decade before the 2015 WHO recommendation for immediate ART, when ART was typically delayed until CD4 counts fell. A retrospective serial study tested whether ART initiation and durable HIV suppression were associated with changes in peripheral blood TRB repertoire composition and diversity. From a few dozen adults with confirmed HIV infection, the cohort provided approximately 190 cryopreserved PBMC samples, gathered serially across a mean of approximately six years (range 1-12). Of the roughly 30 participants with HIV, approximately ten were female. No cross-contamination during QIAcube processing was shown when test extractions of a monoclonal T-cell line were performed alongside 30 to 40 polyclonal samples. Study-wide findings and limitations: Starting ART was linked to a significant rise in TRB diversity, yet even with long-term ART the diversity remained significantly lower than in transplant donor controls. No data were available on ART adherence, viral resistance or therapy changes, limiting inferences about post-ART repertoire changes. Because cell numbers in pre-ART samples were limited, unsorted PBMC were profiled instead of sorted CD4+ and CD8+ T cells. The samples span the years 2004 to 2017, and the ART regimens used may be less effective than current regimens. Narrower CDR3 length ranges were observed in HIV repertoires than in controls, and an antigen-experienced repertoire with only a slight naive shift after ART was suggested by the network structure. Because PBMC availability was limited, only the TCR beta chain was sequenced, with no alpha chain pairing. Expanded TRB clones identified before ART initiation dominated the repertoire at all time points, although this dominance fluctuated and declined in many PLHIV after ART.

The immunoSEQ hsTCRB v3.0 assay was used at survey level resolution for TRB variable region sequencing. A depth of about 40,000-50,000 T-cell genomes per sample was targeted for TRB sequencing. An Illumina MiSeq with a v3 150-cycle kit was used to sequence the pooled TRB libraries. For the original study's pipeline: Analysis of repertoires was carried out in R inside a reproducible Nextflow workflow spanning QC, data transformation and analysis. LymphoSeq2, an R package for exploring AIRR-Seq data, was used to implement custom analyses. Several samples that produced fewer than 5000 total TRB sequences were removed, so 190 or so HIV repertoires were analyzed. Among the roughly 190 retained HIV repertoires, under 65 were collected before ART initiation and under 150 after ART initiation. Repertoires were downsampled to 5000 TRB nucleotide sequences, and summary statistics were averaged over 100 downsampling iterations. Only TRB sequences with CDR3 regions of at least seven amino acids were retained for analysis. Diversity was measured with a Shannon entropy-derived clonality score and the Gini coefficient. In repertoire networks, the top 5000 CDR3 amino acid sequences were linked whenever an edit distance of one separated two sequences. For TRB CDR3 amino acid sequences, GLIPH2 was used to predict antigen specificity groups and MHC restriction. Known CMV, EBV, HIV or tissue antigen associations were flagged by matching CDR3 amino acid sequences against VDJdb and McPAS-TCR. Pre-ART, post-ART and control groups were compared with Wilcoxon signed-rank tests and Holm-Bonferroni correction. In TCRdb, the immuneACCESS table is reduced to in-frame sequences with V and J assigned. These tables do not hold every clone; where another copy was compared, an unresolved V gene accounts for under half, and the others remain unexplained. The V and J calls and clone size were taken over from that table, and D and trimming were inferred from the DNA. The sample has more than 20,000 clones on record, 86% of them singletons. The ten largest clones represent 3.6% of the sample.

The trim is 6 bases for V and 8 bases for J, with a gap of 10 bases between the germline ends. CDR1 SNHLY and CDR2 FYNNEI are derived from the germline V gene. From the cysteine up to the phenylalanine, the CDR3 has a length of 11 residues. Just the 33-base CDR3 DNA is kept, in frame starting at base 1. This clone was seen a few times. Its binding antigen is unknown. Nothing much larger sits one base from this clone, and base qualities are not available. To be included, a participant needed at least one PBMC sample from before ART initiation plus at least two post-ART samples. Treatment was received in the United States of America by all participants with HIV. Before DNA extraction, cryopreserved samples containing about 1-10 million PBMC were thawed and washed. At the time of the earliest PBMC sample, participants with HIV were aged between roughly 23 and 60 years. Each participant contributed PBMC samples from 1-4 timepoints before ART initiation and 2-8 timepoints after ART initiation, with a median of 7 samples. For every participant, serial HIV viral load, CD4+ T-cell count, ART history and demographic data were obtained. Genomic DNA was extracted from unsorted PBMC with a Qiagen kit on a QIAcube, with processing performed in batches of 12 samples.

Here the sequenced sample was unsorted PBMCs, taken 1.9 years after starting antiretroviral therapy. The chain is encoded by TRBV2 joined to TRBJ1-1; confidence is insufficient to name the D gene. This TCR derives from a woman in her thirties with HIV. At the DNA level, the sequence is TGTGCCAGCAGCCTCAACAGAGAAGCTTTCTTT. Protein translation: CASSLNREAFF.